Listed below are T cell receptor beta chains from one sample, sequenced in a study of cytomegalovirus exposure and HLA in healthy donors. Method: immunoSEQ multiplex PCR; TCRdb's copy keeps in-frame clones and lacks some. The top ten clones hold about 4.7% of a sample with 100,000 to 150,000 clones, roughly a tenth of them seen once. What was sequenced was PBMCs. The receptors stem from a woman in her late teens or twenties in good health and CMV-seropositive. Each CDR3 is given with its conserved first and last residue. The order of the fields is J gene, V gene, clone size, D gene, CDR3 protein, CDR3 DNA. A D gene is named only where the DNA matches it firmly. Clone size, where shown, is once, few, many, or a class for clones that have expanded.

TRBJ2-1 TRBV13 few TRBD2 CASSLPAGVFNEQFF TGTGCCAGCAGCCTCCCAGCGGGAGTGTTCAATGAGCAGTTCTTC
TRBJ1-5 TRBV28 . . CASSSGTHQPQHF TGTGCCAGCAGTTCCGGGACACATCAGCCCCAGCATTTT
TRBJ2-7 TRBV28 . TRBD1 CASRGQGVGEQYF TGTGCCAGCAGGGGACAGGGGGTAGGGGAGCAGTACTTC
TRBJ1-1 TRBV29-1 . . CSAGMNTEAFF TGCAGCGCCGGTATGAACACTGAAGCTTTCTTT
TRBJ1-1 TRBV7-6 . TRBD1 CASSSASPGQGRTEAFF TGTGCCAGCAGCTCTGCATCCCCAGGACAGGGGAGGACTGAAGCTTTCTTT
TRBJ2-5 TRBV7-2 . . CASSSGLGGETQYF TGTGCCAGCAGCTCGGGGCTTGGGGGGGAGACCCAGTACTTC
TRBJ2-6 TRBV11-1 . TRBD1 CASSQGDSISGANVLTF TGTGCCAGCAGCCAAGGGGACAGCATCTCTGGGGCCAACGTCCTGACTTTC
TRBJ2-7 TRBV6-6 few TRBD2 CASSKRSGSMKNEQYF TGTGCCAGCAGTAAACGGAGCGGGAGTATGAAAAACGAGCAGTACTTC
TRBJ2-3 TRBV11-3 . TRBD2 CASSLGPLAGGPDTQYF TGTGCCAGCAGCTTAGGTCCCCTAGCGGGAGGCCCAGATACGCAGTATTTT
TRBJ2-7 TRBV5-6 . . CASSLRSSYEQYF TGTGCCAGCAGCTTGCGGAGCTCCTACGAGCAGTACTTC
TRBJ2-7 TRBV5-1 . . CASSFLYEQYF TGCGCCAGCAGCTTTCTCTACGAGCAGTACTTC
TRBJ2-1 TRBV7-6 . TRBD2 CASSLVAGGSNEQFF TGTGCCAGCAGCTTGGTAGCGGGAGGGTCCAATGAGCAGTTCTTC
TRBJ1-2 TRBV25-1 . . CASSTNYRAGYGYTF TGTGCCAGCAGTACAAATTACAGGGCGGGCTATGGCTACACCTTC
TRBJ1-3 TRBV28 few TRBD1 CASSGQGPGNTIYF TGTGCCAGCAGCGGACAGGGCCCTGGAAACACCATATATTTT
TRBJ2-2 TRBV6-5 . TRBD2 CASSRGVNTGELFF TGTGCCAGCAGCCGGGGGGTGAACACCGGGGAGCTGTTTTTT
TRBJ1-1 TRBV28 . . CASSLGGQKTEAFF TGTGCCAGCAGTTTGGGGGGGCAGAAAACTGAAGCTTTCTTT
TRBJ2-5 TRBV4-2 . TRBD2 CASSQDGVAGGGQETQYF TGTGCCAGCAGCCAAGATGGCGTAGCGGGAGGGGGCCAAGAGACCCAGTACTTC
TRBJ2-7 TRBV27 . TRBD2 CASSLSSGSSYEQYF TGTGCCAGCAGTTTAAGTAGCGGGAGTTCCTACGAGCAGTACTTC
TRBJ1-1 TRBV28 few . CATSGGANTEAFF TGTGCCACCTCCGGGGGGGCGAACACTGAAGCTTTCTTT
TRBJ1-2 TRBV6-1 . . CASSEAPYFSGYGYTF TGTGCCAGCAGTGAAGCCCCATATTTCTCAGGGTATGGCTACACCTTC
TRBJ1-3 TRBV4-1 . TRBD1 CASSRDRGTGNTIYF TGCGCCAGCAGCAGGGACAGGGGAACAGGAAACACCATATATTTT
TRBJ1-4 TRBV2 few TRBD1 CASKGTGGGKLFF TGTGCCAGCAAGGGGACAGGGGGCGGAAAACTGTTTTTT
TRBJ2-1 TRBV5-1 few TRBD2 CASSILPGLGVIEQFF TGCGCCAGCAGCATTCTCCCGGGACTAGGGGTAATTGAGCAGTTCTTC
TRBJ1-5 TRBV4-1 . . CASSPSFNQPQHF TGCGCCAGCAGCCCTTCCTTTAATCAGCCCCAGCATTTT
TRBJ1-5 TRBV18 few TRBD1 CASSPGQTYQPQHF TGTGCCAGCTCACCGGGACAGACCTATCAGCCCCAGCATTTT
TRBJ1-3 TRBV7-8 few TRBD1 CASSFQPGTATSGNTIYF TGTGCCAGCAGCTTCCAACCCGGGACAGCGACCTCTGGAAACACCATATATTTT
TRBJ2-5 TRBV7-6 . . CASSFGVQETQYF TGTGCCAGCAGCTTCGGAGTCCAAGAGACCCAGTACTTC
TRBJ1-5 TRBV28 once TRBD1 CASQNRGPDQPQNF TGTGCCAGCCAGAACAGGGGTCCAGATCAGCCCCAGAATTTT
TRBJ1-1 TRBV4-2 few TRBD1 CASSLDRVDNTEAFF TGTGCCAGCAGCCTCGACAGGGTAGACAACACTGAAGCTTTCTTT
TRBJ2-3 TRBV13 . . CASSFLGGTDTQYF TGTGCCAGCAGCTTCCTGGGAGGCACAGATACGCAGTATTTT
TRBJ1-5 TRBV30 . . CAWTMGKDQPQHF TGTGCCTGGACCATGGGCAAGGATCAGCCCCAGCATTTT
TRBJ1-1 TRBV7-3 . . CASSVLQGTEAFF TGTGCCAGCAGCGTATTACAGGGTACTGAAGCTTTCTTT
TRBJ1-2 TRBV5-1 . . CASSLALQGGYTF TGCGCCAGCAGCTTGGCCTTACAGGGAGGCTACACCTTC
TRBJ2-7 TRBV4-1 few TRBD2 CASSQDGLQRELREQYF TGCGCCAGCAGCCAAGACGGTCTGCAGCGGGAGTTAAGGGAGCAGTACTTC
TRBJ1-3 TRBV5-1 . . CASSLFNLTDTIYF TGCGCCAGCAGCTTGTTCAACCTAACGGACACCATATATTTT
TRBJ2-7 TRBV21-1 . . CASSSHRSSYEQYF TGTGCCAGCAGCAGCCACAGGAGCTCCTACGAGCAGTACTTC
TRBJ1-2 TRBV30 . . CAWRETYLRGYTF TGTGCCTGGAGAGAGACTTATTTAAGGGGCTACACCTTC
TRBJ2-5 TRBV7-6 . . CASSPTSRETQYF TGTGCCAGCAGCCCCACTAGCAGGGAGACCCAGTACTTC
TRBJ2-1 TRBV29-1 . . CSVAMVGLNEQFF TGCAGCGTTGCGATGGTGGGGCTGAATGAGCAGTTCTTC
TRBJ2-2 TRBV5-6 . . CASSPPLEHTGELFF TGTGCCAGCAGCCCCCCACTAGAGCACACCGGGGAGCTGTTTTTT
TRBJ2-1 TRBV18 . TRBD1 CASSPPNSQGEHNEQFF TGTGCCAGCTCACCTCCTAATTCCCAGGGGGAGCACAATGAGCAGTTCTTC
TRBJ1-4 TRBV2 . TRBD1 CASTLGAEGARRVAF TGTGCCAGCACTCTCGGAGCGGAGGGGGCGCGGAGGGTGGCTTTT
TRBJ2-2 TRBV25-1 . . CASSDHQSGSGNTGELFF TGTGCCAGCAGTGATCACCAGAGTGGAAGCGGCAACACCGGGGAGCTGTTTTTT
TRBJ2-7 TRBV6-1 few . CASSERGSGKKSYEQYF TGTGCCAGCAGTGAAAGGGGGAGCGGGAAAAAGTCCTACGAGCAGTACTTC
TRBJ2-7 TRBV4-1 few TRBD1 CASSQDDVATGDFLMGSYEQYF TGCGCCAGCAGCCAAGATGATGTAGCAACAGGGGATTTTTTAATGGGCTCCTACGAGCAGTACTTC
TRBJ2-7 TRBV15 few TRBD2 CATSGPGLAGAAYEQYF TGTGCCACCAGCGGACCGGGACTAGCGGGTGCGGCCTACGAGCAGTACTTC
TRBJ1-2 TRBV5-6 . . CASSLGGAAGYTF TGTGCCAGCAGCTTGGGTGGGGCCGCCGGCTACACCTTC
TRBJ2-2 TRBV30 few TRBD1 CAWNTGQGTTGELFF TGTGCCTGGAATACAGGACAGGGGACTACCGGGGAGCTGTTTTTT
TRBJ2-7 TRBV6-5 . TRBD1 CASGRGLTYEQYF TGTGCCAGCGGTAGGGGGCTAACCTACGAGCAGTACTTC
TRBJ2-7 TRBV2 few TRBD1 CASIRYGTGSYEQYF TGTGCCAGCATTAGGTATGGGACAGGTTCCTACGAGCAGTACTTC
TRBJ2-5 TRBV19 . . CASSIFAGEETQYF TGTGCCAGTAGTATATTTGCAGGGGAAGAGACCCAGTACTTC
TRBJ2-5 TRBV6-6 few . CASSPNQETQYF TGTGCCAGCAGCCCCAACCAAGAGACCCAGTACTTC
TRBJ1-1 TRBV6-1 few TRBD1 CASSAVPGQGRAFF TGTGCCAGCAGTGCCGTCCCGGGACAGGGACGAGCTTTCTTT
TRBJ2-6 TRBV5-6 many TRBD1 CASSGDRGPAGANVLTF TGTGCCAGCAGCGGGGACAGGGGGCCCGCTGGGGCCAACGTCCTGACTTTC
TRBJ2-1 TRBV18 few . CASSRSDGGGTYNEQFF TGTGCCAGCTCACGATCTGACGGGGGAGGAACCTACAATGAGCAGTTCTTC
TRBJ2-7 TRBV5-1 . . CASSPGLTSGQYF TGCGCCAGCAGCCCTGGACTGACCTCGGGGCAGTACTTC
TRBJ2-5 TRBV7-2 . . CASSSPPQQETQYF TGTGCCAGCAGCTCCCCCCCTCAGCAAGAGACCCAGTACTTC
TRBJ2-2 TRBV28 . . CASSLLTGELFF TGTGCCAGCAGTTTACTCACCGGGGAGCTGTTTTTT
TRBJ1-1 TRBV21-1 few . CASSKVMRVTTEAFF TGTGCCAGCAGCAAAGTAATGAGGGTTACCACTGAAGCTTTCTTT